In this sample, the clone carrying this T cell receptor (beta chain) turned up once. Its antigen is unidentified. Germline trimming cut 6 bases from V and 5 bases from J; bases unmatched to any gene: 10. Germline V lookup: CDR1 LNHDA, CDR2 SQIVND (reference sequence). The CDR3 is 15 residues long. This record comes from a study of cytomegalovirus exposure and HLA in healthy donors. Whole-study results and caveats: A cluster of highly shared sequence variants was likely a sequencing artifact. Cytomegalovirus association was listed for around 170 TCR beta chains. Specific recognition of CMV antigens was confirmed in vitro for a few chains (all CMV-associated). Across all donors, roughly uniform sequencing depth was an assumption of the presence/absence analyses.

60 Vbeta and 13 Jbeta primers were used in PCR. Using immunoSEQ multiplex PCR, the repertoire was profiled, and TCRdb retains in-frame clones only, with some absent. This table holds around 140,000 clones, roughly 66% found once. This rearrangement joins TRBV19 to TRBJ2-5, with 9 bases aligning to TRBD2. The sequence was collected from a woman between 18 and 29 years old in good health and CMV-seronegative. The specimen was PBMCs. The CDR3 reads CASRASGVLTETQYF. Here the CDR3 DNA reads TGTGCCAGTAGGGCTAGCGGGGTCCTCACGGAGACCCAGTACTTC.